This T cell receptor (beta chain) was recovered during a study of T cell clonality in common variable immunodeficiency. The study, taken as a whole, reports: Common variable immunodeficiency TCR beta sequences reportedly had fewer deletions and N-nucleotide insertions. T cell subpopulation sequencing would be needed to explain CVID clonality.

This clone appeared a few times. Its specificity is unknown. The observed sequence ends 3 residues before the CDR3 terminus, with the missing tail filled in from the germline J gene. Of CVID subjects, roughly 15 were female and 29 male, mean age around 36. This CDR3 is built from 15 residues. Trimming removed 5 bases at V and 2 bases at J, with 13 bases between. Germline loops: CDR1 SNHLY, CDR2 FYNNEI. CVID and control samples used equivalent genomic DNA input. Some clones are missing from TCRdb's copy, which holds only in-frame ones; the method was immunoSEQ multiplex PCR. The sample is made up of 15,000 to 20,000 clones, none counted only once.

This TCR was sampled from a human donor with common variable immunodeficiency. This chain links TRBV2 with TRBJ1-5, with TRBD1 as a possible D gene (5 bases). Sequencing was performed on peripheral blood mononuclear cells. The DNA read from the CDR3 is TGTGCCAGCAGTAGCGGGGGGAGTGGCAATCAGCCC. It yields the protein CASSSGGSGNQP. The entire CDR3 protein reads CASSSGGSGNQPQHF.